This T cell receptor (beta chain) was sequenced for a study of cytomegalovirus exposure and HLA in healthy donors. Overall study results and limits: The CMV antigen specificity of a few CMV-associated chains was confirmed through in vitro analysis. Researchers had no immune exposure information except CMV serostatus available. From TCR beta sequences, most subjects' HLA-A and HLA-B alleles were reportedly predicted accurately.

PCR was performed using 60 Vbeta and 13 Jbeta primers. The table came from immunoSEQ multiplex PCR; TCRdb's copy has only in-frame clones and leaves some out. Reported are approximately 58,000 clones; the ten largest clones contain about 11%. Points on this clone: The antigen is unknown.

The CDR3 has 14 residues. After removal of 2 bases from V and 4 bases from J, the junction contained 1 base not matched to a gene. The germline gives CDR1 MNHEY, CDR2 SVGAGI. Sequenced input: PBMCs. This receptor was obtained from a woman in her forties or fifties in good health and CMV-seropositive. The J gene is TRBJ2-2, the V gene TRBV6-5, with 7 bases matching TRBD1. CDR3 sequence: CASSYDRATGELFF. The CDR3 region has the DNA TGTGCCAGCAGTTACGACAGGGCCACCGGGGAGCTGTTTTTT.